The sequence of this TCR beta chain was determined in a study of T cell responses to AZD1222 COVID-19 vaccine. Method: immunoSEQ multiplex PCR; TCRdb's copy keeps in-frame clones and lacks some. The table has roughly 180,000 clones, 94% seen once. Some second doses came at about 4 weeks and others at about 12 weeks; these were pooled. CDR3 length equals 15 residues. Germline trimming cut 6 bases from V and 2 bases from J; bases unmatched to any gene: 3. The V gene's germline CDR1 is MNHEY and CDR2 SMNVEV (reference sequence). The sequences come from peripheral blood, collected 28 days after the second AZD1222 dose. This chain connects TRBV27 to TRBJ2-6, with 8 bases fitting TRBD1. This sequence was found in an adult who received the AZD1222 COVID-19 vaccine. The CDR3 spells CASSGQGAGANVLTF. DNA of the CDR3: TGTGCCAGCAGCGGACAGGGCGCTGGGGCCAACGTCCTGACTTTC.